A selection of T cell receptor beta chains follows, all from one sample in a study of shared clonotypes between healthy human individuals. The repertoire was sequenced with immunoSEQ multiplex PCR; TCRdb's copy has only in-frame clones and lacks some. Of roughly 550,000 clones in the sample, around 95% are singletons; the top ten hold around 0.11%. The material sequenced was naive CD8+ T cells sorted from blood. The receptors here all came from a woman in her 30s in good health. Each CDR3 is given with its conserved first and last residue. A D gene is named only where the DNA matches it firmly. The size field is filled for only some rows; it gives once, few, many or a size class.

abundance	j_gene	v_gene	d_gene	CDR3nt	CDR3aa
NA	TRBJ1-1	TRBV4-1	NA	TGCGCCAGCTGGGACGGGGGGTCTGAAGCTTTCTTT	CASWDGGSEAFF
NA	TRBJ2-1	TRBV19	NA	TGTGCCAGTAGTATAGCCGGAGAAGGGGGGAATGAGCAGTTCTTC	CASSIAGEGGNEQFF
NA	TRBJ2-3	TRBV2	TRBD2	TGTGCCAGCAGTGAATGGGGCGGGAGGGAAACAGATACGCAGTATTTT	CASSEWGGRETDTQYF
NA	TRBJ1-1	TRBV6-1	NA	TGTGCCAGCAGTGAAGTGGAGGCGGGGAACACTGAAGCTTTCTTT	CASSEVEAGNTEAFF
NA	TRBJ2-1	TRBV2	TRBD2	TGTGCCAGCAGAGACCCAGCGGGAGTTGTCATTTTAGGGCAGTTCTTC	CASRDPAGVVILGQFF
NA	TRBJ2-7	TRBV13	TRBD2	TGTGCCAGCAGCTTAGGGGTACTAGCGGGGAGCAGGGGAGAGCAGTACTTC	CASSLGVLAGSRGEQYF
NA	TRBJ2-7	TRBV11-2	NA	TGTGCCAGCAGCTTAGGAGGGGACAACCAGTACTTC	CASSLGGDNQYF
NA	TRBJ2-5	TRBV28	TRBD2	TGTGCCAGCAGTCCCCCATTCAGCGGGGCCCCAGAGACCCAGTACTTC	CASSPPFSGAPETQYF
NA	TRBJ2-7	TRBV27	TRBD2	TGTGCCAGCAGTTCAGCTACCGGGACTAGTCCCTCCTACGAGCAGTACTTC	CASSSATGTSPSYEQYF
NA	TRBJ2-7	TRBV27	TRBD2	TGTGCCAGCAGTTTATCACTAGCGGCCTACGAGCAGTACTTC	CASSLSLAAYEQYF
NA	TRBJ2-7	TRBV7-9	NA	TGTGCCAGCAGCTTAGTTAAGGGTTCCGGCTACGAGCAGTACTTC	CASSLVKGSGYEQYF
NA	TRBJ1-5	TRBV29-1	NA	TGCAGCGTTACTGCAGAGGATAGAGGGGAGCCCCAGCATTTT	CSVTAEDRGEPQHF
once	TRBJ2-7	TRBV9	NA	TGTGCCAGCAGCGACGCCTACGAGCAGTACTTC	CASSDAYEQYF
NA	TRBJ1-6	TRBV27	NA	TGTGCCAGCAGTTTATCGGGGCATCGGAGCTCCTATAATTCACCCCTCCACTTT	CASSLSGHRSSYNSPLHF
NA	TRBJ2-1	TRBV10-2	NA	TGCGCCAGCAGTGAGTGGTGGGACCATGAGCAGTTCTTC	CASSEWWDHEQFF
NA	TRBJ1-2	TRBV7-9	NA	TGTGCCAGCAGCTTAGCCCCGGGAGCGGCCCTTGGCTACACCTTC	CASSLAPGAALGYTF
NA	TRBJ2-1	TRBV9	NA	TGTGCCAGCAGCCCCGGGACCTCATCCTACAATGAGCAGTTCTTC	CASSPGTSSYNEQFF
NA	TRBJ2-7	TRBV7-9	TRBD2	TGTGCCAGCAGTCCTGACGGACTAGCGGGAAACTACGAGCAGTACTTC	CASSPDGLAGNYEQYF
NA	TRBJ2-1	TRBV4-1	TRBD2	TGCGCCAGCAGCCCTACCTCTCTAGCGGAAGAGATCAACAATGAGCAGTTCTTC	CASSPTSLAEEINNEQFF
NA	TRBJ2-1	TRBV4-2	NA	TGTGCCAGCAGCCCCACGGAGGGTACCGACAATGAGCAGTTCTTC	CASSPTEGTDNEQFF
NA	TRBJ2-7	TRBV28	TRBD2	TGTGCCAGCAGCCCCGCGGGTCCTAGCGGGAGGACCCCGGGGGTATTTTCCTACGAGCAGTACTTC	CASSPAGPSGRTPGVFSYEQYF
NA	TRBJ2-7	TRBV19	TRBD1	TGTGCCAGTAGTACTGGACAGGACTACGAGCAGTACTTC	CASSTGQDYEQYF
NA	TRBJ1-5	TRBV4-2	NA	TGTGCCAGCAGCCCGGGCCAGGGTAGCAATCAGCCCCAGCATTTT	CASSPGQGSNQPQHF
NA	TRBJ2-7	TRBV2	TRBD2	TGTGCCAGCAGTTGGACTAGCGCGGACTACGAGCAGTACTTC	CASSWTSADYEQYF
NA	TRBJ2-1	TRBV28	NA	TGTGCCAGCAGTCACCCGGGAGACAATGAGCAGTTCTTC	CASSHPGDNEQFF
NA	TRBJ1-1	TRBV27	NA	TGTGCCAGCAGCCCGACAGGAGTGAACACTGAAGCTTTCTTT	CASSPTGVNTEAFF
NA	TRBJ2-7	TRBV13	TRBD1	TGTGCCAGCAGCCAAGACAGGGGCTACGAGCAGTACTTC	CASSQDRGYEQYF
NA	TRBJ1-5	TRBV6-5	NA	TGTGCCAGCAGTTACGGGGGATACCAGCCCCAGCATTTT	CASSYGGYQPQHF
NA	TRBJ2-7	TRBV29-1	NA	TGCAGCGTTGAAGACGGGAGCTCCTACGAGCAGTACTTC	CSVEDGSSYEQYF
NA	TRBJ2-2	TRBV19	NA	TGTGCCAGTAGCCTCTTACAGGACACCGGGGAGCTGTTTTTT	CASSLLQDTGELFF
NA	TRBJ1-4	TRBV5-1	NA	TGCGCCAGCAGCTTTCAGGAAAATGAAAAACTGTTTTTT	CASSFQENEKLFF
NA	TRBJ1-1	TRBV7-9	TRBD1	TGTGCCAGCAGCCCGGGACAGAAGGAAGCTTTCTTT	CASSPGQKEAFF
NA	TRBJ2-5	TRBV27	TRBD2	TGTGCCAGCAGTCTACTAGCGGGAGAAGGTCCCCAAGAGACCCAGTACTTC	CASSLLAGEGPQETQYF
NA	TRBJ2-7	TRBV7-2	NA	TGTGCCAGCAGCCCAAGGCGCCTTAACGAGCAGTACTTC	CASSPRRLNEQYF
NA	TRBJ2-7	TRBV2	NA	TGTGCCAGCAGTTTTACCTACGAGCAGTACTTC	CASSFTYEQYF
NA	TRBJ2-1	TRBV5-6	TRBD2	TGTGCCAGCAGCGACGGACTAGCGGGAGGGGGGTATGAGCAGTTCTTC	CASSDGLAGGGYEQFF
NA	TRBJ2-7	TRBV5-5	NA	TGTGCCAGCAGCTTATTGACCAGAGACTACGAGCAGTACTTC	CASSLLTRDYEQYF
NA	TRBJ2-2	TRBV9	TRBD2	TGTGCCAGCAGCGAGACTAGCGGGAACACCGGGGAGCTGTTTTTT	CASSETSGNTGELFF
NA	TRBJ2-7	TRBV27	TRBD1	TGTGCCAGCAGTACTTCCGGGACAGGGATCAGCGAGCAGTACTTC	CASSTSGTGISEQYF